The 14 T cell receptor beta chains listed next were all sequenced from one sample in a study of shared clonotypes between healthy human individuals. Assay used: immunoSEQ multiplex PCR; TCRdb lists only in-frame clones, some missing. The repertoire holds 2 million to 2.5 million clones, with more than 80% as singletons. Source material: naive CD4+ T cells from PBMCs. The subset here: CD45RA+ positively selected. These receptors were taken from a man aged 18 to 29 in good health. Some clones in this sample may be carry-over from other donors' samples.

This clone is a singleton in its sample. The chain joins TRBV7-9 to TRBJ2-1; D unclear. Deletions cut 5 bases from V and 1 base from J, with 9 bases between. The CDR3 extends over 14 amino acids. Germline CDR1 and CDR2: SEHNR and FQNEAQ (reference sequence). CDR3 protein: CASSPDRSYNEQFF. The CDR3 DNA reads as TGTGCCAGCAGCCCGGACCGGTCCTACAATGAGCAGTTCTTC.

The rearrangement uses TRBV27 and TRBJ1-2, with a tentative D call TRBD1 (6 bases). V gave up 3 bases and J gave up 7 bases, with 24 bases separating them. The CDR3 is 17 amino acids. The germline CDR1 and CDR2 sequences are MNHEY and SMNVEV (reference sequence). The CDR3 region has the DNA TGTGCCAGCAGTTTCTCAGGGGCTTCCCTCGAGCCCGGTGGCTACACCTTC. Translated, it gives CASSFSGASLEPGGYTF.

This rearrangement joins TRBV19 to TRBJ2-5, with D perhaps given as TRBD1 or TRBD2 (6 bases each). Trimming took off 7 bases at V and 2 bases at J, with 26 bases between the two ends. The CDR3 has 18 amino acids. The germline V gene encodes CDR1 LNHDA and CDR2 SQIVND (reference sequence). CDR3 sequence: CASKWGASRTLSQETQYF. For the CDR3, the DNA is TGTGCCAGTAAGTGGGGGGCCTCTAGGACCCTTTCACAAGAGACCCAGTACTTC.

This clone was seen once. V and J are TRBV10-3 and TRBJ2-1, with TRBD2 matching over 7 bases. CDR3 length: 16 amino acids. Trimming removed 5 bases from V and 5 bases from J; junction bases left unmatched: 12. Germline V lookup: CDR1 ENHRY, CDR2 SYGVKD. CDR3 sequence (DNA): TGTGCCATCAGTAGCCCGGACGGGACTAACAACAATGAGCAGTTCTTC. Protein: CAISSPDGTNNNEQFF.

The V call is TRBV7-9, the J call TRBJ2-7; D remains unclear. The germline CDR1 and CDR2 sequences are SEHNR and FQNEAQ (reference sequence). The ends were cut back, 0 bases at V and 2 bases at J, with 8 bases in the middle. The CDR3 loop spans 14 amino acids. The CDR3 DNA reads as TGTGCCAGCAGCTTAGCCTGGTCCCCCTACGAGCAGTACTTC. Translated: CASSLAWSPYEQYF.

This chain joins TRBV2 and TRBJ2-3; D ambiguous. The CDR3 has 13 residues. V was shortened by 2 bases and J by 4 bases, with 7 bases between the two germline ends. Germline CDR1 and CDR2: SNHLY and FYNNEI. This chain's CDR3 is CASSELAPDTQYF. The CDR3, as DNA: TGTGCCAGCAGTGAATTGGCCCCAGATACGCAGTATTTT.

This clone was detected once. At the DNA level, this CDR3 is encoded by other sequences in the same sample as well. The DNA for the CDR3 is TGTGCCAGCAGTGAAGGGGGGCCTGGGGCCAACGTCCTGACTTTC. Translated, it gives CASSEGGPGANVLTF. V usage is TRBV2 and J usage is TRBJ2-6; the D gene is possibly TRBD1 (6 bases). The length of the CDR3 is 15 residues. Germline lookup yields CDR1 SNHLY and CDR2 FYNNEI. V was clipped by 1 base and J by 2 bases, with 6 bases between them. Together with reference TRBV2 and TRBJ2-6, the CDR3 gives the full variable domain: EPEVTQTPSHQVTQMGQEVILRCVPISNHLYFYWYRQILGQKVEFLVSFYNNEISEKSEIFDDQFSVERPDGSNFTLKIRSTKLEDSAMYFCASSEGGPGANVLTFGAGSRLTVL.

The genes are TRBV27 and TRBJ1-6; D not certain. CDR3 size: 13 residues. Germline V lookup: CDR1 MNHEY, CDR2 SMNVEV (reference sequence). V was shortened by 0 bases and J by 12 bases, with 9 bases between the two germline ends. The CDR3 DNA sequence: TGTGCCAGCAGTTTATCGACGCTGAGACCCCTCCACTTT. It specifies CASSLSTLRPLHF.

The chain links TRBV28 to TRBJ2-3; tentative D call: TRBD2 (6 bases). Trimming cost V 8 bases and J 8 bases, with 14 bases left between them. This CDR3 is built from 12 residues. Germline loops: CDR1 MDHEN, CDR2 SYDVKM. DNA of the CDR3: TGTGCCAGCGGTGCTAGGCGGGGTACGCAGTATTTT. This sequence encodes CASGARRGTQYF.

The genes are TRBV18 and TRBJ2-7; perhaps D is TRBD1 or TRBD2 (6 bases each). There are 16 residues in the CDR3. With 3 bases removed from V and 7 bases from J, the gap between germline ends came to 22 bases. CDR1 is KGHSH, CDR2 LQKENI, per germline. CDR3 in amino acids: CASSPNEQGLGEEQYF. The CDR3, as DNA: TGTGCCAGCTCACCTAATGAACAGGGACTTGGGGAAGAGCAGTACTTC.

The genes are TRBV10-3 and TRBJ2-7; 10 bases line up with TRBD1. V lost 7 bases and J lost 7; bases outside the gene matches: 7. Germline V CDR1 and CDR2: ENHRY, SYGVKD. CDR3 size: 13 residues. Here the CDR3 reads CAITRQGAGEQYF. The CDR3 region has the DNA TGTGCCATCACCCGACAGGGGGCTGGGGAGCAGTACTTC.

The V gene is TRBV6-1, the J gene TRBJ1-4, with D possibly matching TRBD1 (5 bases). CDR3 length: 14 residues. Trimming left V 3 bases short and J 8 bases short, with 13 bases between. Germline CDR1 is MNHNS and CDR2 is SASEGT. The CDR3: CASSDGAVGEKLFF. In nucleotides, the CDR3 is TGTGCCAGCAGTGATGGGGCAGTCGGCGAAAAACTGTTTTTT.

In nucleotides, the CDR3 is TGTGCCAGCAGTGGGGGACTCCAGGGTGAGCAGTTCTTC. It specifies CASSGGLQGEQFF. This rearrangement joins TRBV2 to TRBJ2-1; D perhaps matches TRBD2 (6 bases). The CDR3 covers 13 residues. V was shortened by 4 bases and J by 9 bases, with 13 bases between the two germline ends. The germline CDR1 and CDR2 sequences are SNHLY and FYNNEI.

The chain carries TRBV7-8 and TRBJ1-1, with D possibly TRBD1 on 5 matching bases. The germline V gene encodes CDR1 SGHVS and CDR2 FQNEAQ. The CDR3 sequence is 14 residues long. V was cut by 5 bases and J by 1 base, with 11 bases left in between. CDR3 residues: CASSRFGGNTEAFF. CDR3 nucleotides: TGTGCCAGCAGCCGCTTTGGGGGGAACACTGAAGCTTTCTTT. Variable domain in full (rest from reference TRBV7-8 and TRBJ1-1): GAGVSQSPRYKVAKRGQDVALRCDPISGHVSLFWYQQALGQGPEFLTYFQNEAQLDKSGLPSDRFFAERPEGSVSTLKIQRTQQEDSAVYLCASSRFGGNTEAFFGQGTRLTVV.